This T cell receptor beta chain was identified during a study of cytomegalovirus exposure and HLA in healthy donors. V gave up 7 bases and J gave up 0 bases; unmatched junction bases: 5. The germline CDR1 and CDR2 sequences are SNHLY and FYNNEI. This CDR3 has 14 amino acids. It was with 60 Vbeta and 13 Jbeta primers that the PCR ran. Sequencing used immunoSEQ multiplex PCR; TCRdb keeps in-frame clones, though not all of them. The table has approximately 140,000 clones, less than 85% seen once; the top ten hold 6.5% to 7%. Participants comprised healthy donors of bone marrow. The source of this sequence is a middle-aged man in good health and CMV-seropositive. The chain is built from TRBV2 and TRBJ2-7, with 8 positions matching TRBD1. Material for sequencing was PBMCs. CDR3 residues: CASTYRGSSYEQYF. CDR3 DNA sequence: TGTGCCAGCACGTACAGGGGGTCCTCCTACGAGCAGTACTTC. Based on the CDR3 plus reference TRBV2 and TRBJ2-7, the full variable domain is EPEVTQTPSHQVTQMGQEVILRCVPISNHLYFYWYRQILGQKVEFLVSFYNNEISEKSEIFDDQFSVERPDGSNFTLKIRSTKLEDSAMYFCASTYRGSSYEQYFGPGTRLTVT.